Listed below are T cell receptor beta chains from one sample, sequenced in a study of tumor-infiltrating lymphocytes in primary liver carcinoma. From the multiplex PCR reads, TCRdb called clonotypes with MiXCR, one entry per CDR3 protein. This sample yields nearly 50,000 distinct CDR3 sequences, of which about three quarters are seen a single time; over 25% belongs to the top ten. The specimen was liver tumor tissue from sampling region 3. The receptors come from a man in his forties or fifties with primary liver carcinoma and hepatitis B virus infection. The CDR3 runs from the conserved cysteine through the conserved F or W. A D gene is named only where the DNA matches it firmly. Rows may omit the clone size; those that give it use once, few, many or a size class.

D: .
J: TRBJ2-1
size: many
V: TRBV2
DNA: TGTGCCAGCAGGCTAGAGGGGCTCAATCCCTACAATGAGCAGTTCTTC
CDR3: CASRLEGLNPYNEQFF

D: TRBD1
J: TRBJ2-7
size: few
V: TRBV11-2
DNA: TGTGTCAGCAGCATCGACCCGCCTGGACAGGGAAACTACGAGCTGTACTTC
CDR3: CVSSIDPPGQGNYELYF

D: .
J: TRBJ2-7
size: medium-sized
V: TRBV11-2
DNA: TGTGCCAGCAGCTTATTCGGGGCGAAAGAGCAGTACTTC
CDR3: CASSLFGAKEQYF

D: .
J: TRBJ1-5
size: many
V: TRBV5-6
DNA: TGTGCCAGCAGCTGGTGGGACGGGAATCAGCCCCAGCATTTT
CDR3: CASSWWDGNQPQHF

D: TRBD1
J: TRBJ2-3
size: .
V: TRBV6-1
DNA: TGTGCCAGCAGCCCGGACAGGGTCCGTTGGGGTCCGGCGGGAACTCGGGCAGATACGCAGTATTTT
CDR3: CASSPDRVRWGPAGTRADTQYF

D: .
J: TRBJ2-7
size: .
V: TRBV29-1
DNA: TGCAGCGTTGGGGCACAGGGTTCATACGGGCAGTACTTC
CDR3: CSVGAQGSYGQYF

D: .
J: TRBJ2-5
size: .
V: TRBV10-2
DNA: TGCGCCAGCAGTAATGGACTGCCCATCCAAGAGACCCAGTACTTC
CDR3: CASSNGLPIQETQYF

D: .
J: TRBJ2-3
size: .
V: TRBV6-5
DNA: TGCGCCAGCAGTTACTCGGGCGGGACTGGAGATACGCATTATTTT
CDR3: CASSYSGGTGDTHYF

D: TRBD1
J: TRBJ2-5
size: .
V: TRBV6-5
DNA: TGTGCCAACAGTTACTCGACAGGGACCCGGTACTTC
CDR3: CANSYSTGTRYF

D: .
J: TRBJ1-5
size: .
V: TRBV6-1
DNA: TGTGCCAGCAGTGAAACTACACCCGATAGCACCAAGCCCCAGCATTTT
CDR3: CASSETTPDSTKPQHF

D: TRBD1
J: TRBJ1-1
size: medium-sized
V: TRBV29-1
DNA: TGCAGCGTTGACGGTCAGGGGGCCACTGAAGCTTTCTTT
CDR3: CSVDGQGATEAFF

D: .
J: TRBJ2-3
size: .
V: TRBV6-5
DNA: TGTGCCAGCAGTTACTCCCCGACAGGAATTAACACGGATACGCAGTATTTT
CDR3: CASSYSPTGINTDTQYF

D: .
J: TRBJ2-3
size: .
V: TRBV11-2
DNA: TGTGTCGGAAGGGCACGGGAGCTCGCAGATACGCAGTATTTT
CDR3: CVGRARELADTQYF

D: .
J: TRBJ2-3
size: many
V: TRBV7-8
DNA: TGTGCCAGCAGCTTAGACGGACCGGGGGCAGGAACGCAGTATTTT
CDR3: CASSLDGPGAGTQYF

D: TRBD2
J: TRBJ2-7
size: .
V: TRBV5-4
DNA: TGTGCGAGCAGCTTGGCCGGGCTAGCGGGAGCCAATGAGCAGTACTTC
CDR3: CASSLAGLAGANEQYF

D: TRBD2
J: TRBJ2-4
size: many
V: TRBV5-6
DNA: TGTGCCAGCAGACCTGGACGGATTGTCACGGGAGGGGAGCTAGCCAAAAACATTCAGTACTTC
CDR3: CASRPGRIVTGGELAKNIQYF

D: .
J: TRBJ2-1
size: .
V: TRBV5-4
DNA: TGTGCCAGCAGCTTGGTGTCAGCGATGAAGGGGAATGAGCAGTTCTTC
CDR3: CASSLVSAMKGNEQFF

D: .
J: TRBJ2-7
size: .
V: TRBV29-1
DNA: TGCAGCGTTTATCAGGGCCCACAGGGATCGAGTTACGAGCAGTACTTC
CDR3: CSVYQGPQGSSYEQYF

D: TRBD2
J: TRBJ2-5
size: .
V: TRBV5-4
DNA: TGTGCCAGCAGCTTGGCCCCCAAAGCGGGGGTGGGTGACACCCAGTACTTC
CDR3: CASSLAPKAGVGDTQYF

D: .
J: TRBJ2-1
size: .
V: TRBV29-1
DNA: TGCAGCGTTAACGGTAACTCCTACAATGGGCAGTTCTTC
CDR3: CSVNGNSYNGQFF

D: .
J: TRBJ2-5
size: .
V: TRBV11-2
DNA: TGTGCCAGCAGCTTAGAATCCAAGGGGACCCAGTACTTC
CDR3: CASSLESKGTQYF

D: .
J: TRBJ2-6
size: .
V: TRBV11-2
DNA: TGTGCCGACAGCTTACGGCCAGGGCACAGCTCTGGGGTCAACGTCCTGACTTTC
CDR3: CADSLRPGHSSGVNVLTF

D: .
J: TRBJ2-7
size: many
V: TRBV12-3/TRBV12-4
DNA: TGTGCCAGCAGTTATACGACAGGATCCTACGAGCAGTACTTC
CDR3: CASSYTTGSYEQYF

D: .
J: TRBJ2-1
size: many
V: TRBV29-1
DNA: TGCAGCGTTGAGCAGACAAGCGGGCAGTTCTTC
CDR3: CSVEQTSGQFF

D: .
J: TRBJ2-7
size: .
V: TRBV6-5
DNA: TGTGCCAGCAGTAAGGATGGGGGGCAAGCTTCCCACGAGCAGTACTTC
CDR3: CASSKDGGQASHEQYF

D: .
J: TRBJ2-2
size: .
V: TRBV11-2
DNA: TGTGTCAGCAGCTTAGTGGCGCAAGCGGGAACCGGGGGGCTGTTGTTT
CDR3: CVSSLVAQAGTGGLLF

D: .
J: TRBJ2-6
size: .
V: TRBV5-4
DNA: TGTGCCAACAGCTCGATTTTAGCTGCTGGGGCCAACGTCCTGACTTTC
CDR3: CANSSILAAGANVLTF

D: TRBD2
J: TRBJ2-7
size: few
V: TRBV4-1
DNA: TGCACCTGCAGCCGGTCGTTCGGGGGGGTTGACGAGCAGTACTTC
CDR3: CTCSRSFGGVDEQYF

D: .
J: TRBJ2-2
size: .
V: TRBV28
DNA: TGTGCCAGCAGTATTGGGGAGACGAACAACGGGGAGCTGTTTTTT
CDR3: CASSIGETNNGELFF

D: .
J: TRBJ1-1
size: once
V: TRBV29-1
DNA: TGTAGCGTTGGGAAGGGGAGCACTGTAGCTTTCTTT
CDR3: CSVGKGSTVAFF

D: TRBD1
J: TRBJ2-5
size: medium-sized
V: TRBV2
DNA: TGTGCCAGCAGTGGGACAGGACAAGAGACCCAGTACTTC
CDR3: CASSGTGQETQYF

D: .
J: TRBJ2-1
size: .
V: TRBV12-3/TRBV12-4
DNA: TGTGCCAGCAGCCGGGCTAGCGTGAGCAATGAGCAGTTCTTC
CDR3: CASSRASVSNEQFF

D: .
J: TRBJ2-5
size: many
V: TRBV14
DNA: TGTGCCAGCAGCCAAGAGCTGGAAGAGACCCAGTACTTC
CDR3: CASSQELEETQYF

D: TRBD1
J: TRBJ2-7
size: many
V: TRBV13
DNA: TGTGCCAGCAGCCCCCGGGACAGGGGCTACGAGCAGTACTTC
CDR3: CASSPRDRGYEQYF

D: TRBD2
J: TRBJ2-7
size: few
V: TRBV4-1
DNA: TGCACCAGCAGCCAACTTGGAGAAACTAGCGGGAGCTACGAGCAGTACTTC
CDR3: CTSSQLGETSGSYEQYF

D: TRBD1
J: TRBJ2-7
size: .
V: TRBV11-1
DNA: TGTGCCAGCAGCTTCGACTTTGCCCGGACAGGGCGACCCTACGAGCAGTACTTC
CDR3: CASSFDFARTGRPYEQYF

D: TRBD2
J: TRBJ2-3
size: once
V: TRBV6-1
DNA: TGTGCCAGCAGTGAACCACCTAGCGGGCCGTATAGCACAGATACGCGATATTTT
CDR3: CASSEPPSGPYSTDTRYF

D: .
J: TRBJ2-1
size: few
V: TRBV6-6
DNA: TGTGCCGGTAGTTACGGGACTGTCCCTAGCTCCTACAATGAGCAGTTCTTT
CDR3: CAGSYGTVPSSYNEQFF

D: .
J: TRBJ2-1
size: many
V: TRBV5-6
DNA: TGTGCCAGCAGCCCAGTGGTAGGGAGCTCCTACAATGAGCAGTTCTTC
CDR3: CASSPVVGSSYNEQFF

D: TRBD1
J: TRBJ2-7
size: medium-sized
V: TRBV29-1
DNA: TGCAGCGTCAACAGGGGTGGACGGAACGAGCAGTACTTC
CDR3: CSVNRGGRNEQYF

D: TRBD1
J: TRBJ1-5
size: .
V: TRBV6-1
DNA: TGTGCCAGCACCCTGACAGGGACCCCGCAGCATTTT
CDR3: CASTLTGTPQHF

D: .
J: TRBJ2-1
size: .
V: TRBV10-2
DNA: TGCGCCGGCAGCCGATATTCCGGGACCTCGAATGAGCAGTTCTTC
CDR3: CAGSRYSGTSNEQFF

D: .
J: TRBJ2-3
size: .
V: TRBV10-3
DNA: TGTGCCATCAGTGCTGAGAGTAGCAGGACCTATACGCAGTATTTT
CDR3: CAISAESSRTYTQYF

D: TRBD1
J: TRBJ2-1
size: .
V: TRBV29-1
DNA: TGCAGCGGAATGCCGGAACAGGGGGTGGATGAGCGGTTCTTC
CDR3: CSGMPEQGVDERFF

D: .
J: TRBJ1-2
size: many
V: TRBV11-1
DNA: TGTGCCAGCAGCTTAGCGCGCCAAGGCGGAGGCTACACCTTC
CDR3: CASSLARQGGGYTF